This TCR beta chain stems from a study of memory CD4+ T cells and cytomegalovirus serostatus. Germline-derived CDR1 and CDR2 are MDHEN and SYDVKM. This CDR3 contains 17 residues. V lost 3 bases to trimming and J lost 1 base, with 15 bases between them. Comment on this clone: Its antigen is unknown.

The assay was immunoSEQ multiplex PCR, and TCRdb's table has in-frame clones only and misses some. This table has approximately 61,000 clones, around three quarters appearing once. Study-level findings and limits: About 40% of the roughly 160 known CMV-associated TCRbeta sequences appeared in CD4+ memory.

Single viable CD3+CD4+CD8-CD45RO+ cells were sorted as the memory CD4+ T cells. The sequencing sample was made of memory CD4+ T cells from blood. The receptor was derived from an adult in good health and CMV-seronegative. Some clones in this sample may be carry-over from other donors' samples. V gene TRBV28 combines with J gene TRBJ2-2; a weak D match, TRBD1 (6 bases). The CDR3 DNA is TGTGCCAGCAGTTTTCCCGTCAGGGGTATGAACACCGGGGAGCTGTTTTTT. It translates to CASSFPVRGMNTGELFF.